The 18 T cell receptor beta chains below come from one sample, sequenced in a study of T-cell reconstitution after alpha-beta-depleted transplantation in children. For TCRbeta, the library was prepared with unique molecular identifiers. From the PCR reads, TCRdb called clonotypes with MiXCR, one entry per CDR3 protein. The table records 440,000 or so distinct CDR3 sequences, about 40% of them present only once. Sequencing used PBMCs, obtained before TCRalphabeta/CD19-depleted stem cell transplant. The receptors shown here come from a girl aged 2-10 years with aplastic anemia, due to receive a stem cell transplant.

This clonotype was seen a few times. The chain links TRBV20-1 to TRBJ2-7; tentative D call: TRBD2 (5 bases). Germline V CDR1 and CDR2: DFQATT, SNEGSKA (reference sequence). The CDR3 sequence is 12 residues long. With 7 bases removed from V and 4 bases from J, the gap between germline ends came to 14 bases. CDR3 sequence: CSVLRDGYEQYF. CDR3 DNA: TGCAGTGTTCTTCGGGATGGGTACGAGCAGTACTTC.

The chain has TRBV11-2 and TRBJ2-1, with TRBD1 matching 9 bases. The germline CDR1 and CDR2 sequences are SGHAT and FQNNGV. The J segment lost 7 bases and the V segment lost 1 base, leaving 5 bases of the junction unmatched. The CDR3 has 15 amino acids. In DNA, the CDR3 is TGTGCCAGCAGCTTAGGGGGGACAGGGCTGAATGAGCAGTTCTTC. This gives the protein CASSLGGTGLNEQFF.

This chain joins TRBV2 and TRBJ2-5; D is perhaps TRBD1 (6 bases). Trimming shortened V by 6 bases and J by 4 bases, and 12 bases separated the two germline ends. The CDR3 runs 13 residues. Germline CDR1 is SNHLY and CDR2 is FYNNEI. The CDR3 sequence is CASRETGRETQYF. CDR3 sequence (DNA): TGTGCCAGCAGGGAGACAGGCCGAGAGACCCAGTACTTC.

This clonotype was observed a few times. The gene calls are TRBV5-1 and TRBJ2-2; tentatively, D is TRBD2 (6 bases). Germline-derived CDR1 and CDR2 are SGHRS and YFSETQ. There are 14 residues in the CDR3. V lost 0 bases, J lost 5 bases, and 8 bases lay in between. The DNA of the CDR3 is TGCGCCAGCAGCTTGGGGCTAGCGACCGGGGAGCTGTTTTTT. Its protein is CASSLGLATGELFF.

This rearrangement joins TRBV5-1 to TRBJ2-1; TRBD1 matches 9 bases. The germline V gene has CDR1 SGHRS and CDR2 YFSETQ. Losses at the gene ends were 3 bases for V and 3 bases for J; bases not matched to a gene: 4. The CDR3 has 15 amino acids. Here the CDR3 reads CASSWRDRVYNEQFF. As DNA, the CDR3 is TGCGCCAGCAGCTGGCGGGACAGGGTCTACAATGAGCAGTTCTTC.

V is TRBV6-5 and J is TRBJ2-7; D may match TRBD1 or TRBD2 (5 bases each). V was clipped by 9 bases and J by 5 bases, with 14 bases between them. Germline CDR1 MNHEY, CDR2 SVGAGI. The CDR3 is 12 amino acids. CDR3 residues: CASRGPLDEQYF. The CDR3, as DNA: TGTGCCAGTAGGGGACCCCTAGACGAGCAGTACTTC.

This clonotype was detected many times. This chain connects TRBV25-1 to TRBJ2-5; D gene unclear. The CDR3 is 12 residues long. Germline CDR1 MGHDK, CDR2 SYGVNS. Trimming took off 1 base at V and 5 bases at J, with 5 bases between the two ends. CDR3 nucleotides: TGTGCCAGCAGTGAATCGCTGGAGACCCAGTACTTC. This encodes CASSESLETQYF. The variable domain in full, with the rest retrieved from reference TRBV25-1 and TRBJ2-5, is EADIYQTPRYLVIGTGKKITLECSQTMGHDKMYWYQQDPGMELHLIHYSYGVNSTEKGDLSSESTVSRIRTEHFPLTLESARPSHTSQYLCASSESLETQYFGPGTRLLVL.

The chain has TRBV10-3 and TRBJ2-3, with TRBD2 identical over 15 bases. With 10 bases clipped from V and 6 bases from J, the junction kept 8 bases outside the gene matches. Germline-derived CDR1 and CDR2 are ENHRY and SYGVKD. The CDR3 length is 15 residues. As DNA, the CDR3 is TGTGCCAGCGGGACTAGCGGGGGGCAGGTGGATACGCAGTATTTT. This translates into CASGTSGGQVDTQYF.

This clonotype appeared a few times. The chain has TRBV5-6 and TRBJ2-7; 11 bases align to TRBD2. Trimming removed 4 bases from V and 4 bases from J; junction bases left unmatched: 7. The CDR3 has 15 amino acids. Germline V gives CDR1 SGHDT, CDR2 YYEEEE. The CDR3 sequence is CASSTGVAGGYEQYF. For the CDR3, the DNA is TGTGCCAGCAGCACCGGGGTAGCGGGAGGGTACGAGCAGTACTTC.

This clonotype was seen only a few times. The chain combines TRBV27 with TRBJ2-7; D is uncertain. This CDR3 has 15 amino acids. In germline, CDR1 is MNHEY, CDR2 SMNVEV (reference sequence). V was trimmed by 0 bases and J by 4 bases, leaving 13 bases between them. The CDR3 protein is CASSLSQRVIYEQYF. CDR3 DNA: TGTGCCAGCAGTTTATCCCAACGAGTGATTTACGAGCAGTACTTC.

This chain links TRBV5-4 with TRBJ2-3, with D possibly being TRBD1 (6 bases). The CDR3 is made up of 12 amino acids. Germline V CDR1 and CDR2: SGHNT, YYREEE (reference sequence). Trimming left V 4 bases short and J 4 bases short, with 7 bases between. The CDR3 nucleotides read TGTGCCAGCAGCGGGACACCAGATACGCAGTATTTT. Its protein product is CASSGTPDTQYF.

The chain carries TRBV28 and TRBJ1-1, with D possibly matching TRBD1 (6 bases). V dropped 1 base and J dropped 2 bases, with 26 bases sitting between them. Germline CDR1 and CDR2: MDHEN and SYDVKM. The CDR3 is 20 residues long. CDR3 DNA: TGTGCCAGCAGTTTATTTAGGGGGAGGGAGGTCGGACACTCAAACACTGAAGCTTTCTTT. Translated, it gives CASSLFRGREVGHSNTEAFF.

V is TRBV20-1 and J is TRBJ2-2; 13 nucleotides agree with TRBD2. The CDR3 contains 14 residues. Germline lookup yields CDR1 DFQATT and CDR2 SNEGSKA (reference sequence). As DNA, the CDR3 is TGCAGCGCCCCACTAGCGGGAGGGACCGGGGAGCTGTTTTTT. Translating gives CSAPLAGGTGELFF.

This clonotype was counted ten times or more. This chain uses TRBV24-1 with TRBJ2-1; the match to TRBD1 covers 9 bases. Looked up from germline, CDR1 is KGHDR and CDR2 is SFDVKD. V lost 3 bases and J lost 5; bases outside the gene matches: 4. The CDR3 loop spans 15 amino acids. Written as DNA, the CDR3 is TGTGCCACCAGTGATCGACAGGGGGGGCACAATGAGCAGTTCTTC. Translating gives CATSDRQGGHNEQFF.

In this sample, this clonotype turned up once. The chain recombines TRBV6-2 or TRBV6-3 with TRBJ2-1; D not certain. Trimming stripped 2 bases from V and 12 bases from J, with 14 bases between. The germline V gene has CDR1 MNHEY and CDR2 SVGEGT. The CDR3 covers 13 residues. In nucleotides, the CDR3 is TGTGCCAGCAGTTACCGGTGGGATGTGCGGCAGTTCTTC. Its protein is CASSYRWDVRQFF.

About this clonotype: A much larger clone differs from this one at a single base, so this may be a read error. The CDR3 DNA sequence: TGCAGTGCTTATCGACAGGCTAACTATGGCGACACCTTC. Translating gives CSAYRQANYGDTF. The chain links TRBV20-1 to TRBJ1-2; tentatively, D is TRBD1 (6 bases). Germline CDR1 reads DFQATT; CDR2 reads SNEGSKA (reference sequence). This CDR3 region has 13 residues.

This clonotype came up many times. V is TRBV5-1 and J is TRBJ1-2; no definite D call. The germline gives CDR1 SGHRS, CDR2 YFSETQ. V shed 0 bases and J shed 1 base, with 4 bases lying between them. The CDR3 contains 13 residues. The CDR3, as DNA: TGCGCCAGCAGCTTGGCAGTTAACTATGGCTACACCTTC. The encoded protein is CASSLAVNYGYTF.

The CDR3 reads CASRPASSGSVDTQYF. CDR3 nucleotide sequence: TGTGCCAGCAGGCCTGCGTCTAGCGGGAGTGTAGATACGCAGTATTTT. J is TRBJ2-3 and V is TRBV5-5; 10 bases are a match to TRBD2. Trimming at V came to 5 bases and at J to 5 bases, leaving 11 bases not matched to a gene. This CDR3 contains 16 residues. The V gene's germline CDR1 is SGHKS and CDR2 YYEKEE (reference sequence).